The entry that follows covers one T cell receptor (beta chain) sequence. No cognate antigen has been identified for it. No base qualities exist here, and no much larger clone lies one base off it. V has 3 bases trimmed and J has 4 bases trimmed; junction bases matching no gene number 6. The CDR3 spans 16 residues, from the cysteine through the phenylalanine. CDR3 DNA is the only sequence kept; it has 48 bases, read in frame from the first base. From a lookup of the germline V gene, CDR1 and CDR2 are MDHEN and SYDVKM. TCR CDR3 regions were amplified from genomic DNA by multiplex PCR using the deep immunoSEQ assay. For each cell subset, the extracted genomic DNA was distributed evenly across all wells of several immunoSEQ 96-well plates, and each plate served as one replicate. For sorted subsets, 200 to 250 ng of genomic DNA, equivalent to about 30,000 T cell genomes, went into each replicate PCR. Purified libraries were quantified with a Qubit 3.0 fluorometer, sized on a Bioanalyzer 2100, and re-quantified with the KAPA Library Quantification kit. Every immunoSEQ 96-well plate was sequenced on a separate single-read 150-cycle Illumina NextSeq 550 flow cell. As for the original processing: The immunoSEQ output contained only junctional sequences without quality scores, so filtering could not match that applied to full-length reads. To assign V/J genes and CDR3, sequences were annotated using PyIR, a Python wrapper for IgBLAST v1.9, with IMGT germline references. Reads were filtered out if the reads had weak V/J assignments (E-value above 1e-6), no CDR3, stop codons, out-of-frame junctions, or ambiguous translated residues. V3J clonotypes were defined by identical inferred V gene, J gene, and CDR3 amino acid sequence. The percentage overlap between two repertoires was calculated by dividing the number of shared unique clonotypes by the size of the smaller repertoire. Three approaches were used to assess repertoire richness: RTK rarefaction, the Chao1 estimator, and Recon v2.1 estimates of unobserved clonotypes. Generation probabilities were computed with OLGA for all TCRbeta clonotypes obtained by the gDNA method from four donors. TCRdb stores this immuneACCESS table with in-frame sequences only. Part of the clones is absent; in the studies checked, under half of the shortfall reflects unresolved V genes, and no reason is known for the rest. The DNA gave D and trimming, while V, J and clone size come from that table. This sample is represented by about 1 million clones; about 75% of them were singletons. Roughly 1.4% of the sample is taken by the ten largest.

This entry comes from a study of shared clonotypes between healthy human individuals (dated by TCRdb to the early 2020s). About the full investigation: The cohort included a few men and two women between 18 and 49 years of age. To estimate repertoire size and how much clonotype sharing occurs between individuals, the study deeply sequenced the blood TCR repertoires of five or six healthy adults. Per donor, leukapheresis produced somewhere between about 0.85 and 10 billion PBMCs. For each donor, CD4 naive and CD4 memory were each given three plates, CD8 naive was given two plates, and CD8 memory was given one plate. Different laboratories and diverse techniques were used to prepare libraries and sequence TCR repertoires, to increase sequencing depth and limit assay-specific biases. Overall results and qualifications from the work: Compared with non-shared clonotypes, the clonotypes found in all four sorted-subset donors had higher generation probabilities. Around 5% of naive CD4, around 3.6% of naive CD8, around 2.3% of memory CD4, and around 0.42% of memory CD8 clonotypes were shared across a few donors. Because the study included a small number of donors, the genetic and exposure-history diversity represented was limited. Pairwise subsampling led to the expectation that sequencing depth would affect the degree of clonotype sharing among donors. Naive subsets generally had larger estimated clonotype richness than memory subsets. Even with the large sequencing depth, rarefaction of the sorted-subset datasets indicated that sequencing was incomplete. Sampling was limited to blood, and TCR repertoires in tissue likely differ from TCR repertoires in blood.

The donors were healthy, HIV-negative adults with no recently reported acute infections or vaccinations. Only Caucasian adults living in Nashville, Tennessee, USA were represented among the donors. CD4+ T cells were enriched by magnetic negative selection; naive cells were then positively selected on CD45RA, and the negative fraction formed the memory subset. Blood was collected by leukapheresis, and PBMCs were isolated by Ficoll-Histopaque density gradient centrifugation and then cryopreserved in liquid nitrogen vapor phase. Analytical flow cytometry was used to check the purity and quantity of every magnetically sorted T cell population. Genomic DNA was isolated from every sorted fraction and measured by UV absorbance on a Nanodrop 2000c.

This chain is built from TRBV28 and TRBJ2-3; 11 central nucleotides agree with TRBD2. Sequenced input: memory CD4+ T cells sorted from blood. Read against the paper, the sample's cell subset or site label means: CD45RA-negative fraction. The receptor comes from a man aged 18 to 30 in good health. The CDR3 region has the sequence CASSFAGLAGSDTQYF. The DNA reads as follows: TGTGCCAGCAGTTTCGCCGGACTAGCGGGTTCAGATACGCAGTATTTT.